The 6 T cell receptor beta chains listed next were all sequenced from one sample in a study of T cell responses to AZD1222 COVID-19 vaccine. Measured with immunoSEQ multiplex PCR; TCRdb has only the in-frame clones, and not every one. The data show about 93,000 clones, roughly 90% seen once. Source: peripheral blood, taken on day 0 of MenACWY control vaccination. The receptors shown here come from an adult in good health.

CDR3 residues: CASSRGGSNYGYTF. The CDR3 DNA reads as TGTGCCAGCAGTCGTGGGGGGTCTAACTATGGCTACACCTTC. The genes are TRBV27 and TRBJ1-2; a weak D match, TRBD1 (5 bases). This CDR3 has 14 amino acids. V gave up 5 bases and J gave up 0 bases, with 10 bases separating them. CDR1 is MNHEY and CDR2 is SMNVEV in the germline V gene (reference sequence).

The CDR3 sequence: CSASWGKPYEQYF. DNA of the CDR3: TGCAGCGCCTCCTGGGGGAAACCCTACGAGCAGTACTTC. This chain links TRBV29-1 with TRBJ2-7, with D perhaps being TRBD1 or TRBD2 (5 bases each). Trimming removed 7 bases at V and 2 bases at J, with 15 bases between. Per germline, CDR1 SQVTM and CDR2 ANQGSEA. CDR3 length equals 13 residues.

This clone was picked up one time. The chain joins TRBV4-2 to TRBJ1-5, with 11 bases lining up with TRBD1. CDR3 length: 22 residues. V was clipped by 3 bases and J by 0 bases; unmatched bases: 19. Germline CDR1 LGHNA, CDR2 YNFKEQ. The CDR3 loop reads CASSHLGQGDQPVTYSNQPQHF. The CDR3 coding sequence is TGTGCCAGCAGCCATTTGGGACAGGGGGACCAACCCGTAACTTATAGCAATCAGCCCCAGCATTTT.

V and J are TRBV9 and TRBJ2-3; D is perhaps TRBD1 or TRBD2 (5 bases each). Germline V CDR1 and CDR2: SGDLS, YYNGEE. The CDR3 contains 14 residues. Trimming removed 2 bases at V and 2 bases at J, with 9 bases between. The CDR3 DNA is TGTGCCAGCAGCGTGGGGGTGTTCACAGATACGCAGTATTTT. Translation gives CASSVGVFTDTQYF.

This chain links TRBV11-1 with TRBJ2-1; no clear D gene. CDR3 size: 13 residues. In germline, CDR1 is SGHAT, CDR2 FQDESV (reference sequence). Trimming removed 0 bases at V and 5 bases at J, with 5 bases between. CDR3 protein: CASSLAYNNEQFF. Written as DNA, the CDR3 is TGTGCCAGCAGCTTAGCTTATAACAATGAGCAGTTCTTC.

The rearrangement links TRBV4-2 to TRBJ1-2, with a possible D match to TRBD1 (6 bases). The V and J ends lost 2 bases and 3 bases respectively, with 22 bases between them. CDR1 is LGHNA, CDR2 YNFKEQ, per germline. The CDR3 totals 18 residues. This chain's CDR3 is CASSQNGRGGRRYYGYTF. CDR3 sequence (DNA): TGTGCCAGCAGCCAAAACGGTAGGGGGGGGCGCAGGTACTATGGCTACACCTTC.